Detailed here is one T cell receptor (beta chain). Its antigen is as yet unknown. Time point described: week 35, safety follow-up. Doses comprised 300 ug of mutant IDH1 20-mer peptide each, plus topical imiquimod. Patients, over weeks 1, 3, 5, 7, 11, 15, 19 and 23, received a total of eight vaccinations. Measured with immunoSEQ multiplex PCR; TCRdb has only the in-frame clones, and not every one. This sample carries 70,000 or so clones, around 84% of them seen once, and the ten largest clones take roughly 2%. Germline loops: CDR1 MNHNS, CDR2 SASEGT. The V end lost 7 bases, the J end lost 3 bases, and 13 bases lay between the germline ends. The CDR3 sequence is 13 residues long. The sample belongs to a study of a mutant IDH1 vaccine in newly diagnosed glioma. General study findings and limits: Vaccine-induced immune responses occurred in less than 95% of patients.

The genes are TRBV6-1 and TRBJ2-7; D not certain. Material: PBMCs, obtained from a glioma patient whose treatment included an IDH1 peptide vaccine. This clonotype was sampled from a man younger than 45 with glioma. CDR3 coding DNA: TGTGCCAGCACTCCGGCAGGTAACTACGAGCAGTACTTC. This codes for CASTPAGNYEQYF.